A single T cell receptor beta chain is shown here with its context. This specimen comes from a study of blood T cell repertoires in COVID-19. Study-level background: Researchers got acute and convalescent COVID-19 samples from the United States, Italy and Spain. T cells, B-cell-depleted T cells, or PBMCs provided the cDNA or gDNA that served as material.

Between the trimmed V and J ends, which lost 5 bases and 2 bases, there was a span of 13 bases. Germline values: CDR1 SGHTA, CDR2 FQGNSA. CDR3 length: 14 residues. Original processing methods: Estimation of nucleated cell counts was performed using reference gene primer amplification. Using immunoSEQ multiplex PCR, the repertoire was profiled, and TCRdb retains in-frame clones only, with some absent. V and J calls and clone size follow that table, whereas D and trimming were derived from the DNA. The sample has 75,000 to 90,000 clones, roughly 85% seen once; the top ten hold about an eighth. The TCR originated in a human donor in a cohort sampled during active COVID-19. The sequenced material came from peripheral blood. The chain couples TRBV7-2 to TRBJ2-7; no clear D gene. The CDR3 nucleotides are TGTGCCAGCAGCCTGAGGCTACCACCCTACGAGCAGTACTTC. Protein product: CASSLRLPPYEQYF. Full variable domain (remainder filled in from reference TRBV7-2 and TRBJ2-7): GAGVSQSPSNKVTEKGKDVELRCDPISGHTALYWYRQSLGQGLEFLIYFQGNSAPDKSGLPSDRFSAERTGGSVSTLTIQRTQQEDSAVYLCASSLRLPPYEQYFGPGTRLTVT.